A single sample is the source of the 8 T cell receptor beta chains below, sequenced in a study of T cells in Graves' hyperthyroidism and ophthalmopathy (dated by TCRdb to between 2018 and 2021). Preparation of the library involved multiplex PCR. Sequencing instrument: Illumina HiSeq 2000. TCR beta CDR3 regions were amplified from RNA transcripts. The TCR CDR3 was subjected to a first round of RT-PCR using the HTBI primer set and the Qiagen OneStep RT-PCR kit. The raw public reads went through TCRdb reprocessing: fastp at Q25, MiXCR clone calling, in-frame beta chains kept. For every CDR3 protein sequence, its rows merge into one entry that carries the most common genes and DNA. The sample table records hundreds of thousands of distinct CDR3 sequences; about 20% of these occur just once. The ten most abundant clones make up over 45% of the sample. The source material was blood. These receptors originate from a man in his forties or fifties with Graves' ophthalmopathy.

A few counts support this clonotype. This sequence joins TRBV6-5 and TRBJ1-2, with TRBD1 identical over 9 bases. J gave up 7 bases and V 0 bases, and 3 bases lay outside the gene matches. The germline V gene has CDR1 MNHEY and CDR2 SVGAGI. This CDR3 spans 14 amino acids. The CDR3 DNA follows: TGTGCCAGCAGTTACTCTCAGACAGGGGGTGGCTACACCTTC. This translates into CASSYSQTGGGYTF.

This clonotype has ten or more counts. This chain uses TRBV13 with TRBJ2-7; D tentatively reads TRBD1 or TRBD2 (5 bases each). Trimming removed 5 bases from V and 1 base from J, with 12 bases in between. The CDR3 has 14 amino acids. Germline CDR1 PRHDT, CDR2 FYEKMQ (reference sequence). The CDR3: CASSPEGISYEQYF. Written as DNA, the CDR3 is TGTGCCAGCAGCCCCGAGGGGATATCCTACGAGCAGTACTTC.

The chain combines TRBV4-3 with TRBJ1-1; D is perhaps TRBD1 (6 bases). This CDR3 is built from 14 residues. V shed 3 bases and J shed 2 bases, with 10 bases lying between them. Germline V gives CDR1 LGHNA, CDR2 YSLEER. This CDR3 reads CASSQRGANTEAFF. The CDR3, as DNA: TGCGCCAGCAGCCAGAGGGGGGCTAACACTGAAGCTTTCTTT.

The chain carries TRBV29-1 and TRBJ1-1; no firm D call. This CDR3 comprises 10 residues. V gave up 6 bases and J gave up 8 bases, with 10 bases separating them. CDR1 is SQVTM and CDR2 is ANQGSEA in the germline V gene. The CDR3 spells CSVSRGEAFF. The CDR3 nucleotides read TGCAGCGTCTCTAGAGGGGAAGCTTTCTTT.

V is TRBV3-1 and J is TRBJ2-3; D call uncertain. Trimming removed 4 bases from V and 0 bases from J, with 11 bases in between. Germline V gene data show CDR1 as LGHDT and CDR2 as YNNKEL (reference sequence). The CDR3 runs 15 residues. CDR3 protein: CASSRGTSSTDTQYF. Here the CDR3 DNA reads TGTGCCAGCAGCCGCGGAACATCTAGCACAGATACGCAGTATTTT.

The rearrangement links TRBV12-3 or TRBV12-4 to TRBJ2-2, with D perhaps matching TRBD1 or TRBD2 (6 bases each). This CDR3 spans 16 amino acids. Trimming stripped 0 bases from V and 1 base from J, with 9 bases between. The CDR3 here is CASSLAKGGNTGELFF. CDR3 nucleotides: TGTGCCAGCAGTTTAGCAAAGGGGGGGAACACCGGGGAGCTGTTTTTT.

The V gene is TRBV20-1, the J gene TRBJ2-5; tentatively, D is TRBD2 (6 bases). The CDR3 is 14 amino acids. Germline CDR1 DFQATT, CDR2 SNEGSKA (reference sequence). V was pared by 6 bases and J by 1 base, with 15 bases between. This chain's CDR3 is CSAERWRAQETQYF. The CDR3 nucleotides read TGCAGTGCCGAACGGTGGAGGGCCCAAGAGACCCAGTACTTC.

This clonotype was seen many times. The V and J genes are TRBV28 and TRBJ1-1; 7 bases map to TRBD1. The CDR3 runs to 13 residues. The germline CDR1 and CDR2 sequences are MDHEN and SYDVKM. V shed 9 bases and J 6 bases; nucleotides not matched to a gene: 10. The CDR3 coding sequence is TGTGCCAGTCTAGGGGGCGCTGGGGCTGAAGCTTTCTTT. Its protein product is CASLGGAGAEAFF. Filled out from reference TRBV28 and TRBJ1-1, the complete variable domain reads DVKVTQSSRYLVKRTGEKVFLECVQDMDHENMFWYRQDPGLGLRLIYFSYDVKMKEKGDIPEGYSVSREKKERFSLILESASTNQTSMYLCASLGGAGAEAFFGQGTRLTVV.